Sequencing of this T cell receptor beta chain was carried out in a study of blood T cells in healthy people across ages. The study's findings and limits: Among long-lived donors, naive CD4+ cells were more numerous and diversity higher than in aged donors. There was no known CMV status for donors, so expanded clonotype changes were possibly confounded.

Per the germline V gene, CDR1 is MNHNS and CDR2 is SASEGT. The ends lost 5 bases at V and 0 bases at J; junction bases unmatched: 10. The length of the CDR3 is 18 residues. This clonotype showed up just a few times. Its antigen is unidentified. Combining a sample-barcoded 5' primer with a J-beta primer mix, a second PCR ran for about 7 to 11 cycles. Each cDNA molecule received a tag from a template-switch adaptor that had 12 random nucleotides. TCRdb reprocessed the 5' RACE reads via MiXCR and lists one record per CDR3 protein. The profile shows over 1,500,000 distinct CDR3 sequences, just under 50% of them singletons.

Sample: blood. V is TRBV6-1 and J is TRBJ2-6, with 7 bases identical to TRBD1. This TCR came from a woman in her thirties or forties in good health. The chain's CDR3 is CASSLGQVPFSGANVLTF. The CDR3 nucleotides read TGTGCCAGCAGTCTCGGACAGGTGCCTTTCTCTGGGGCCAACGTCCTGACTTTC.